The sequence of this TCR beta chain was determined in a study of shared clonotypes between healthy human individuals. TCRdb's copy holds only in-frame clones and misses some; the assay was immunoSEQ multiplex PCR. The sample shows 530,000 or so clones, almost 80% of them seen only once. This clone appeared a few times. Its matching antigen is unknown. The study's findings and limits: A limitation of the genetic and exposure-history diversity represented arose from few donors.

Per germline, CDR1 MDHEN and CDR2 SYDVKM. V was cut by 7 bases and J by 1 base, with 7 bases left in between. The length of the CDR3 is 12 residues. Donors comprised only Caucasian adults living in Nashville, Tennessee. Unsorted material relied on approximately 89 million PBMCs as the source of genomic DNA. V and J are TRBV28 and TRBJ1-2, with D uncertain. The source is a middle-aged woman in good health. Some clones in this sample may be carry-over from other donors' samples. Sequencing was done on a sample of PBMCs. CDR3 DNA sequence: TGTGCCAGCATGTGGAGTAACTATGGCTACACCTTC. Its translation: CASMWSNYGYTF.